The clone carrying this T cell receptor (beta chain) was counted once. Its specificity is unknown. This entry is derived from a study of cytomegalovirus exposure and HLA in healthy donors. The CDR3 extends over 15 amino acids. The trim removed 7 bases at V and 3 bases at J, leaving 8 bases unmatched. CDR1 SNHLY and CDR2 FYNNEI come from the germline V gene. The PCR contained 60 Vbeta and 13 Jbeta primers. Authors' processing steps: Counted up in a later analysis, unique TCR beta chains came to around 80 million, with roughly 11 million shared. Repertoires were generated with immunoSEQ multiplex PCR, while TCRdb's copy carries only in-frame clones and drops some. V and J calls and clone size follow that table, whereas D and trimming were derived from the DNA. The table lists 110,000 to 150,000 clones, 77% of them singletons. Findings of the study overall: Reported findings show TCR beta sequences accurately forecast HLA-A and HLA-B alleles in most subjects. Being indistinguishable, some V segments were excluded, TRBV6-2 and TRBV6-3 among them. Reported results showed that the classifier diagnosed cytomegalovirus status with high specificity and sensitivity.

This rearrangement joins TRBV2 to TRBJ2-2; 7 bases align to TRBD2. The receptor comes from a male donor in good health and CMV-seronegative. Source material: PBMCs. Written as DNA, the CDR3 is TGTGCCAGCAAGGAAGACAGCGGGGACACCGGGGAGCTGTTTTTT. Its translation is CASKEDSGDTGELFF.